This T cell receptor (beta chain) was found in a study of T cells in Graves' hyperthyroidism and ophthalmopathy. Many counts were recorded for this clonotype. TCR beta CDR3 sequences were amplified from RNA transcripts. The TCR CDR3 first-round RT-PCR relied on the HTBI primer set. Each CDR3 protein is one row after TCRdb ran MiXCR on the multiplex PCR reads. The sample lists roughly 420,000 distinct CDR3 sequences, roughly an eighth seen once, with about 4.9% in the top ten. In germline, CDR1 is DFQATT, CDR2 SNEGSKA (reference sequence). V lost 2 bases to trimming and J lost 0 bases, with 10 bases between them. The CDR3 runs to 14 residues.

The TCR sequence derives from a young woman with Graves' hyperthyroidism. Specimen: blood. The chain is built from TRBV20-1 and TRBJ1-1; D remains ambiguous. This CDR3 reads CSARTARMNTEAFF. The CDR3 nucleotides are TGCAGTGCTAGAACGGCCAGAATGAACACTGAAGCTTTCTTT.